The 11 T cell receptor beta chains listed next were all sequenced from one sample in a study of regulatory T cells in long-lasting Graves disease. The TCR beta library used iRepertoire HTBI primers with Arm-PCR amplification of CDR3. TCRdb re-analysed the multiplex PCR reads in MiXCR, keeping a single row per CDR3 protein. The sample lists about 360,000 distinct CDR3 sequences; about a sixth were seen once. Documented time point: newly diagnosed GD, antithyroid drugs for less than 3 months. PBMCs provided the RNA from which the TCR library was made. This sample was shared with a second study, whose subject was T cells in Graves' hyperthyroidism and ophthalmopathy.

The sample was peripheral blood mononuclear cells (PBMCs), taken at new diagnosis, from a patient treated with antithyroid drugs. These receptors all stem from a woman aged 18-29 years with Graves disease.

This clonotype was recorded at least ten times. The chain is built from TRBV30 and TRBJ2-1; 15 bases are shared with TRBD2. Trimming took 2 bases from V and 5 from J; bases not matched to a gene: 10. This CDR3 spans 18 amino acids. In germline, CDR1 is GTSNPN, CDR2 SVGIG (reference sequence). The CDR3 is CAWSINLWTSGGDNEQFF. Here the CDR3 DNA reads TGTGCCTGGAGTATAAACCTCTGGACTAGCGGGGGGGACAATGAGCAGTTCTTC.

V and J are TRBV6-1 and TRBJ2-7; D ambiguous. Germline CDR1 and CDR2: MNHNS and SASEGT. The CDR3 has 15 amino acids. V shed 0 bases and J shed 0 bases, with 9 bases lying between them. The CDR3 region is CASSEAGPGSYEQYF. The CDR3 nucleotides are TGTGCCAGCAGTGAAGCCGGACCGGGCTCCTACGAGCAGTACTTC.

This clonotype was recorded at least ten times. The CDR3 DNA reads TGTGCCAGCAGCACAAGGGCCAATCAGCCCCAGCATTTT. Translated: CASSTRANQPQHF. The rearrangement uses TRBV27 and TRBJ1-5; D ambiguous. The CDR3 spans 13 residues. Germline CDR1 reads MNHEY; CDR2 reads SMNVEV (reference sequence). The V end was cut by 6 bases, the J end by 3 bases, with 9 bases between.

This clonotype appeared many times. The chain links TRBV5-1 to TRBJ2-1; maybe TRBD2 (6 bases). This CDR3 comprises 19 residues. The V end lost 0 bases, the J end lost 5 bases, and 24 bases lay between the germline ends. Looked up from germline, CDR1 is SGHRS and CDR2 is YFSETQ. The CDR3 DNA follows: TGCGCCAGCAGCTTGGGCTCGTGGCGGGTTGCGGGATTTGACAATGAGCAGTTCTTC. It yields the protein CASSLGSWRVAGFDNEQFF.

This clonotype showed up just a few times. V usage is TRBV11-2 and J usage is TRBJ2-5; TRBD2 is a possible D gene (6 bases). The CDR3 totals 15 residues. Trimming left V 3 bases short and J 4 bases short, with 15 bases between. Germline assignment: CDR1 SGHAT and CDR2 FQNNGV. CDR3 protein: CASSLKGGRSETQYF. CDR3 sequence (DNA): TGTGCCAGCAGCTTGAAGGGAGGACGGTCAGAGACCCAGTACTTC.

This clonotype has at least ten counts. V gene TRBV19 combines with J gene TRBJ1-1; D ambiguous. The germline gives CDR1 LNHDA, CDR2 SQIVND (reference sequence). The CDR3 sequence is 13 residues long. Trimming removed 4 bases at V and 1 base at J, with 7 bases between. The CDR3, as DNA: TGTGCCAGTAGTACCACAAGGAACACTGAAGCTTTCTTT. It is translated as CASSTTRNTEAFF.

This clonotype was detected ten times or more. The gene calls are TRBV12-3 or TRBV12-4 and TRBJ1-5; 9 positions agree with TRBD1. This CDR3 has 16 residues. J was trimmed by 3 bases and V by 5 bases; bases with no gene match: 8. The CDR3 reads CASSTGTGTSNQPQHF. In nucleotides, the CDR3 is TGTGCCAGCAGTACCGGGACAGGGACATCCAATCAGCCCCAGCATTTT.

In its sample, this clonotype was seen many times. The CDR3 nucleotides are TGTGCCAGCAGCCCACGGGGTGGTGAGACCCAGTACTTC. Translation gives CASSPRGGETQYF. This chain joins TRBV18 and TRBJ2-5; possibly TRBD2 for D (5 bases). V lost 8 bases and J lost 5, with 15 bases in between. The CDR3 has 13 residues. Looked up from germline, CDR1 is KGHSH and CDR2 is LQKENI.

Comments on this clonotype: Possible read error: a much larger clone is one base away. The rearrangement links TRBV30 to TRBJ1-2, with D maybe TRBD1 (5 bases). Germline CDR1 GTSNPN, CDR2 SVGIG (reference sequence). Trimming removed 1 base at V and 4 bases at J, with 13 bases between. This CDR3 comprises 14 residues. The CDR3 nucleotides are TGTGCCTGGAGTGAATGTCTCAGGGCCTATGGCTACACCTTC. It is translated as CAWSECLRAYGYTF.

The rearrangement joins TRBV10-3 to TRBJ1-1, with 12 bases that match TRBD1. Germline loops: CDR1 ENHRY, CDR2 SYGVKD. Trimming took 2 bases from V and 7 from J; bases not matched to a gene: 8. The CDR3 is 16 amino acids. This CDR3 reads CAISEAPGQGASEAFF. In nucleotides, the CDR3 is TGTGCCATCAGTGAGGCTCCGGGACAGGGGGCTAGTGAAGCTTTCTTT.

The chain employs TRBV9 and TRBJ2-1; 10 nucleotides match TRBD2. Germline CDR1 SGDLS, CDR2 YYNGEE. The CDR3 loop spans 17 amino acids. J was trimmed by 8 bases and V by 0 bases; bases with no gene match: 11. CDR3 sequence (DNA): TGTGCCAGCAGCGTAGATATTCTAGCGGGAGTGGTCGATGAGCAGTTCTTC. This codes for CASSVDILAGVVDEQFF.